Sequencing of this TCR beta chain was carried out in a study of beta chain features in type 1 diabetes. Regarding the study as a whole: PCR might show a preference for shorter templates, equally across patients and controls. TCRB CDR3 length was moderately but significantly reduced in all four CD4+ subsets of Type 1 diabetes patients. Small HLA sub-analyses could not settle whether HLA shapes TCRB rearrangement.

There are 15 residues in the CDR3. The V gene lost 5 bases and the J gene lost 1 base, with 11 bases spanning the gap. CDR1 and CDR2 from the germline V gene are MNHEY and SVGAGI. All of the isolated RNA was reverse transcribed, so expressed TCRB transcripts were sequenced. The data were produced by immunoSEQ multiplex PCR, yet TCRdb's version contains in-frame clones alone and is incomplete. The table has 250,000 to 300,000 clones, under 8.5% seen once. The table lists this clone with a few counts. The antigen remains undetermined. The chain has TRBV6-5 and TRBJ2-2; D is possibly TRBD2 (6 bases). The specimen was central memory CD4+ T cells from blood. This TCR was recovered from a woman younger than 35 in good health. CDR3 protein: CASSPGTWNTGELFF. In DNA, the CDR3 is TGTGCCAGCAGTCCCGGGACTTGGAACACCGGGGAGCTGTTTTTT.